This T cell receptor (beta chain) was captured by sequencing in a study of metastatic and nonmetastatic thyroid tumors. Study-level information: Peripheral blood and tumor or nodule samples from malignant and benign thyroid patients were compared.

Every patient underwent thyroid surgery untreated. Overall study findings and caveats: Reported TCR beta diversity, measured in blood and tumor, was significantly higher for malignant thyroid tumors than for benign nodules.

The authors' processing: A papillary thyroid cancer distant-metastasis classifier was built from CDR3 differences across clinicopathological groups. Using MiXCR, TCRdb reanalyzed the PCR reads. TCRdb, rather than the study authors, made the V and J calls. This sample carries tens of thousands of clones, roughly a quarter of them seen once, and the ten largest clones take 10% to 15%. This clone was recorded at least ten times. Its target is not known. Trimming cost V 1 base and J 4 bases, with 17 bases left between them. Looked up from germline, CDR1 is LGHNA and CDR2 is YNFKEQ. This CDR3 contains 17 residues.

Sample: tumor tissue. The TCR originated in a male donor with papillary thyroid cancer or a benign thyroid nodule (not recorded which). Some clones in this sample may be carry-over from other donors' samples. The chain combines TRBV4-2 with TRBJ2-1, with D possibly being TRBD1 or TRBD2 (5 bases each). CDR3 residues: CASSQAPRAGSYNEQFF. DNA of the CDR3: TGTGCCAGCAGCCAAGCCCCGAGGGCAGGGAGTTACAATGAGCAGTTCTTC.